These 18 T cell receptor beta chains originate from one sample sequenced in a study of CD8 T cells in Susac syndrome. With random hexamers, reverse transcription was performed on 0.5 to 1 ug of RNA. Each CDR3 protein gets one entry after TCRdb re-called the immunoSEQ multiplex PCR reads with MiXCR. The sample contains approximately 120,000 distinct CDR3 sequences, around 94% of which appear only once. Sequences were obtained from CD4+ T cells from PBMCs. Receptor source: a human donor in good health.

The chain uses TRBV6-5 and TRBJ2-1; 10 nucleotides line up with TRBD2. With V trimmed by 7 bases and J by 6 bases, 9 bases remained unmatched. The CDR3 sequence is 15 residues long. The germline V gene has CDR1 MNHEY and CDR2 SVGAGI. CDR3 sequence (DNA): TGTGCCAGCAAAAGCGGGAGGGCCTGGGGCAATGAGCAGTTCTTC. It codes for CASKSGRAWGNEQFF.

The V gene is TRBV6-6, the J gene TRBJ2-3; D unresolved. The V gene lost 5 bases and the J gene lost 5 bases, with 8 bases spanning the gap. CDR3 length: 12 residues. The germline CDR1 and CDR2 sequences are MNHNY and SVGAGI (reference sequence). The CDR3 DNA sequence: TGTGCCAGCAGTCCGATTGGAGATACGCAGTATTTT. Encoded protein: CASSPIGDTQYF.

The V gene is TRBV29-1, the J gene TRBJ1-2, with D maybe TRBD1 (6 bases). Trimming pared 4 bases from V and 7 bases from J, leaving 13 bases between. CDR1 is SQVTM and CDR2 is ANQGSEA in the germline V gene. CDR3 size: 12 residues. CDR3 region: CSVGQASAGYTF. The CDR3 DNA sequence: TGCAGCGTTGGACAGGCGTCGGCTGGCTACACCTTC.

This chain uses TRBV5-6 with TRBJ1-2; D call uncertain. The germline V and J ends were trimmed by 3 bases and 9 bases, with 9 bases remaining between them. The CDR3 extends over 11 amino acids. Per the germline V gene, CDR1 is SGHDT and CDR2 is YYEEEE. The CDR3 protein is CASSSEVSYTF. The CDR3 DNA sequence: TGTGCCAGCAGCTCGGAGGTGAGCTACACCTTC.

The V gene is TRBV7-6, the J gene TRBJ1-6, with D perhaps matching TRBD1 (6 bases). This CDR3 has 15 residues. Germline V gene data show CDR1 as SGHVS and CDR2 as FNYEAQ. V was cut by 5 bases and J by 7 bases, with 15 bases left in between. As DNA, the CDR3 is TGTGCCAGCAGCCGAAATACAGGGTTGAATTCACCCCTCCACTTT. Its translation: CASSRNTGLNSPLHF. Together with reference TRBV7-6 and TRBJ1-6, the CDR3 gives the full variable domain: GAGVSQSPRYKVTKRGQDVALRCDPISGHVSLYWYRQALGQGPEFLTYFNYEAQQDKSGLPNDRFSAERPEGSISTLTIQRTEQRDSAMYRCASSRNTGLNSPLHFGNGTRLTVT.

CDR3 DNA: TGTGCCAGCAGCTCCTGGGAGGCAGAGAGTTCCTACGAGCAGTACTTC. Amino acid sequence: CASSSWEAESSYEQYF. The chain joins TRBV3-1 to TRBJ2-7; perhaps TRBD2 as D (6 bases). Trimming shortened V by 5 bases and J by 1 base, and 18 bases separated the two germline ends. Germline CDR1 is LGHDT and CDR2 is YNNKEL (reference sequence). This CDR3 comprises 16 residues.

This clonotype appeared once. The V and J genes are TRBV9 and TRBJ1-5; 7 bases fit TRBD1. Trimming removed 7 bases from V and 7 bases from J; junction bases left unmatched: 17. From germline, CDR1 is SGDLS and CDR2 YYNGEE. The CDR3 runs 16 residues. Written as DNA, the CDR3 is TGTGCCAGCTCAAACCCGGGACAGTCCTTCGGGCAGCCCCAGCATTTT. It specifies CASSNPGQSFGQPQHF.

The V and J genes are TRBV30 and TRBJ2-1; 7 positions agree with TRBD2. With 7 bases clipped from V and 7 bases from J, the junction kept 16 bases outside the gene matches. The CDR3 sequence is 15 residues long. Germline loops: CDR1 GTSNPN, CDR2 SVGIG (reference sequence). The CDR3 protein is CALSSREGRNNEQFF. The CDR3 coding sequence is TGTGCCTTATCCTCTAGGGAGGGCCGGAATAATGAGCAGTTCTTC.

The gene calls are TRBV20-1 and TRBJ2-1, with D perhaps given as TRBD1 or TRBD2 (5 bases each). V lost 5 bases and J lost 8, with 22 bases in between. CDR1 is DFQATT and CDR2 is SNEGSKA in the germline V gene (reference sequence). This CDR3 is 15 amino acids long. CDR3 amino acids: CSAPTATPQGDEQFF. The CDR3 nucleotides read TGCAGTGCTCCTACCGCGACACCCCAGGGAGATGAGCAGTTCTTC.

The chain has TRBV5-5 and TRBJ2-4, with TRBD2 as a possible D gene (6 bases). The CDR3 is 14 residues long. V lost 3 bases and J 4 bases, leaving 11 bases between the germline ends. Germline CDR1 is SGHKS and CDR2 is YYEKEE (reference sequence). The CDR3 DNA is TGTGCCAGCAGCTACCGGGAGCGTAAAAACATTCAGTACTTC. This translates into CASSYRERKNIQYF.

The V and J genes are TRBV29-1 and TRBJ1-1; D is perhaps TRBD1 (6 bases). Per germline, CDR1 SQVTM and CDR2 ANQGSEA. Trimming cost V 7 bases and J 5 bases, with 17 bases left between them. This CDR3 comprises 13 residues. The CDR3 reads CSALEGQSTEAFF. The CDR3 nucleotides read TGCAGCGCTTTAGAGGGACAATCGACTGAAGCTTTCTTT. Combining the CDR3 with reference TRBV29-1 and TRBJ1-1 gives the whole variable domain SAVISQKPSRDICQRGTSLTIQCQVDSQVTMMFWYRQQPGQSLTLIATANQGSEATYESGFVIDKFPISRPNLTFSTLTVSNMSPEDSSIYLCSALEGQSTEAFFGQGTRLTVV.

In this sample, this clonotype turned up once. The V call is TRBV12-3 or TRBV12-4, the J call TRBJ1-2, with 7 nucleotides matching TRBD1. Germline trimming cut 5 bases from V and 5 bases from J; bases unmatched to any gene: 8. The CDR3 is 14 residues long. CDR3 amino acids: CASSPPQTGYGYTF. CDR3 DNA sequence: TGTGCCAGCAGTCCCCCTCAGACAGGGTATGGCTACACCTTC.

The chain joins TRBV30 to TRBJ2-2; possible D gene TRBD1, 7 bases. CDR1 is GTSNPN and CDR2 is SVGIG in the germline V gene (reference sequence). The length of the CDR3 is 17 residues. V shed 4 bases and J shed 5 bases, with 23 bases lying between them. The CDR3: CAWTRWTGLRGTGELFF. The CDR3 bases are TGTGCCTGGACTCGGTGGACAGGACTGCGGGGAACCGGGGAGCTGTTTTTT.

The rearrangement uses TRBV20-1 and TRBJ2-3; TRBD2 aligns across 9 bases. The junction had 7 bases not matched to a gene; V was cut back by 6 bases and J by 0 bases. Germline V gives CDR1 DFQATT, CDR2 SNEGSKA (reference sequence). The CDR3 runs to 15 residues. The CDR3 DNA reads TGCAGTGCCGGACCTAGCGGGGCCAGCACAGATACGCAGTATTTT. Its protein product is CSAGPSGASTDTQYF.

The count of this clonotype is one. V is TRBV28 and J is TRBJ2-1, with 10 bases fitting TRBD2. The J segment lost 2 bases and the V segment lost 6 bases, leaving 4 bases of the junction unmatched. The CDR3 extends over 15 amino acids. The germline V gene has CDR1 MDHEN and CDR2 SYDVKM. CDR3 protein: CASSQTSGTYNEQFF. DNA for the CDR3: TGTGCCAGCAGCCAAACTAGCGGGACCTACAATGAGCAGTTCTTC.

V usage is TRBV5-4 and J usage is TRBJ1-2; 8 nucleotides agree with TRBD1. The germline V gene has CDR1 SGHNT and CDR2 YYREEE (reference sequence). The ends lost 4 bases at V and 8 bases at J; junction bases unmatched: 7. The CDR3 is made up of 13 amino acids. This CDR3 reads CASSQGAKGGYTF. The CDR3, as DNA: TGTGCCAGCAGCCAGGGGGCGAAAGGAGGCTACACCTTC. Complete variable domain (other parts from reference TRBV5-4 and TRBJ1-2): ETGVTQSPTHLIKTRGQQVTLRCSSQSGHNTVSWYQQALGQGPQFIFQYYREEENGRGNFPPRFSGLQFPNYSSELNVNALELDDSALYLCASSQGAKGGYTFGSGTRLTVV.

This sequence joins TRBV29-1 and TRBJ1-2; D ambiguous. Trimming took off 7 bases at V and 4 bases at J, with 7 bases between the two ends. Germline lookup yields CDR1 SQVTM and CDR2 ANQGSEA. The CDR3 runs to 10 residues. The CDR3 protein is CSAIGYGYTF. The CDR3 DNA reads as TGCAGCGCTATAGGCTATGGCTACACCTTC.

This sequence joins TRBV7-2 and TRBJ2-6; D is unclear. CDR3 length equals 14 residues. V lost 6 bases and J 1 base, leaving 7 bases between the germline ends. Germline values: CDR1 SGHTA, CDR2 FQGNSA. The CDR3 reads CASSSKSGANVLTF. The DNA for the CDR3 is TGTGCCAGCAGTTCAAAATCTGGGGCCAACGTCCTGACTTTC.